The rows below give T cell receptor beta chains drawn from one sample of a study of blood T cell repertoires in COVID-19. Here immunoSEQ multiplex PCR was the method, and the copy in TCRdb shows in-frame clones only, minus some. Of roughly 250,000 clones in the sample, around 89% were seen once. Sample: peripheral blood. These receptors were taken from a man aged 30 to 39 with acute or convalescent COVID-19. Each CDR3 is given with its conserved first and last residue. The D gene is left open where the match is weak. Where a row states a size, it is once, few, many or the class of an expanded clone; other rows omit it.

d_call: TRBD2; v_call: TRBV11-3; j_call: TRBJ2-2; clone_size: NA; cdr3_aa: CASSHLIDSRGGRTGELFF; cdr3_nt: TGTGCCAGCAGCCATTTAATCGACTCGCGGGGGGGCCGAACCGGGGAGCTGTTTTTT
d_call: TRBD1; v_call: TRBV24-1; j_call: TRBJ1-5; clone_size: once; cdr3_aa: CATSEKMTGVRNQPQHF; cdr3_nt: TGTGCCACCAGTGAAAAAATGACAGGGGTTCGCAATCAGCCCCAGCATTTT
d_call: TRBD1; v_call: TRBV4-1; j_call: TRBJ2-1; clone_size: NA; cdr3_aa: CASSGTVYEGNEQFF; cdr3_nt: TGCGCCAGCAGCGGGACAGTTTACGAGGGCAATGAGCAGTTCTTC
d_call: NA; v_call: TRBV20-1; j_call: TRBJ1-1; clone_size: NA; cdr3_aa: CSASLSGEAFF; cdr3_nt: TGCAGTGCTTCCCTCAGCGGTGAAGCTTTCTTT
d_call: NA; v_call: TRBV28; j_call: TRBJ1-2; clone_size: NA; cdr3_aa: CASSQDGYTF; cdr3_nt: TGTGCCAGCAGCCAGGATGGCTACACCTTC
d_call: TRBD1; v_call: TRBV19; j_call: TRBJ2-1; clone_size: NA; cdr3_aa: CASSIGGQVANEQFF; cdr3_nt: TGTGCCAGTAGTATAGGCGGACAGGTCGCAAATGAGCAGTTCTTC
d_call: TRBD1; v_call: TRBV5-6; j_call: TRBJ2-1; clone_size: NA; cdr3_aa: CASSLDRGFYNEQFF; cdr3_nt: TGTGCCAGCAGCTTGGACAGGGGCTTCTACAATGAGCAGTTCTTC
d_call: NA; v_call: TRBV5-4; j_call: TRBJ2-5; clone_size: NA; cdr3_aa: CASSLKGQETQYF; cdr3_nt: TGTGCCAGCAGCTTAAAGGGGCAAGAGACCCAGTACTTC
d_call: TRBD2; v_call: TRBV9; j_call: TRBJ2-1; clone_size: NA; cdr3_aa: CASSVAWGLAGVDEQFF; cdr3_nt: TGTGCCAGCAGCGTAGCTTGGGGGCTAGCGGGGGTAGATGAGCAGTTCTTC
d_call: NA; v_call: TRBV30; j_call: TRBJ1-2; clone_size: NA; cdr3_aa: CAWERTGLTNGYTF; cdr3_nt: TGTGCCTGGGAGCGGACGGGCTTAACGAATGGCTACACCTTC
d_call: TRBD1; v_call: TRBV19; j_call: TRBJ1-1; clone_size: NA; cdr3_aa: CASSIPGGINTEAFF; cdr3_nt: TGTGCCAGTAGTATCCCAGGGGGTATAAACACTGAAGCTTTCTTT
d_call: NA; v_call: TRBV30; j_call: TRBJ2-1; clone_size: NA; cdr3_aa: CAWSVVGSNEQFF; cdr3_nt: TGTGCCTGGAGTGTAGTTGGTAGTAATGAGCAGTTCTTC
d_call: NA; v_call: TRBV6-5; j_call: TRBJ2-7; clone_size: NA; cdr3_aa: CASSYSISSSYEQYF; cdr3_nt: TGTGCCAGCAGTTACTCGATCTCCAGCTCCTACGAGCAGTACTTC
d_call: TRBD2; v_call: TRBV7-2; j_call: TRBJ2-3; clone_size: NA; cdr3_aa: CASSPQSGKGTDTQYF; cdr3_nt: TGTGCCAGCAGCCCCCAAAGCGGGAAAGGCACAGATACGCAGTATTTT
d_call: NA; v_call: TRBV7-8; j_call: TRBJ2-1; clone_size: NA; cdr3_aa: CASSPVYNEQFF; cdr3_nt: TGTGCCAGCAGCCCAGTGTACAATGAGCAGTTCTTC
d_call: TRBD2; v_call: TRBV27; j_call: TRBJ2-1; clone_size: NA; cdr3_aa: CASSRSGGARDEQFF; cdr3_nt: TGTGCCAGCAGCCGAAGCGGGGGGGCCAGGGATGAGCAGTTCTTC
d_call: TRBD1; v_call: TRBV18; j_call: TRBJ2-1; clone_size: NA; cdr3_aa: CASSPPNTGDSHNEQFF; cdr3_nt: TGTGCCAGCTCACCACCGAACACCGGGGACAGCCACAATGAGCAGTTCTTC
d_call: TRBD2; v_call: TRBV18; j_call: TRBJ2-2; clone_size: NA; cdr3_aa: CASSPPFRTSRDTGELFF; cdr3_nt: TGTGCCAGCTCACCACCCTTCAGGACTAGCAGGGACACCGGGGAGCTGTTTTTT
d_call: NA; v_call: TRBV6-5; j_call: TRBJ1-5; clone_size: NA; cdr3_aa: CASSTLTGIQPQHF; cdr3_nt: TGTGCCAGCAGTACCCTAACAGGGATCCAGCCCCAGCATTTT
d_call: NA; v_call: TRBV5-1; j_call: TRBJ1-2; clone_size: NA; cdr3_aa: CASSFGKGDANYGYTF; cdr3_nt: TGCGCCAGCAGCTTTGGAAAGGGGGACGCTAACTATGGCTACACCTTC
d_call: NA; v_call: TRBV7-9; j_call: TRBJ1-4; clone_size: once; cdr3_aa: CASSLAGSNEKLFF; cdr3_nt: TGTGCCAGCAGCTTGGCAGGGTCTAATGAAAAACTGTTTTTT
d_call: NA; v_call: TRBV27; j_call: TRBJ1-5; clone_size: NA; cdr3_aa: CASRAIGQLNQPQHF; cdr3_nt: TGTGCCAGCAGGGCAATCGGACAGCTAAATCAGCCCCAGCATTTT
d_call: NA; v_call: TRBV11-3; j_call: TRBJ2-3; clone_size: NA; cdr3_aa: CASSLVGGHTDTQYF; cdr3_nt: TGTGCCAGCAGCTTAGTTGGTGGACACACAGATACGCAGTATTTT
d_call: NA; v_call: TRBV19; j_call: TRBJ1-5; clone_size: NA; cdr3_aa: CASSTKRRGNQPQHF; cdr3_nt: TGTGCCAGTAGCACCAAAAGACGGGGTAATCAGCCCCAGCATTTT
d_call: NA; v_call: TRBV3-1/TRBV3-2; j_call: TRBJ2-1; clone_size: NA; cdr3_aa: CASSQWYSNNEQFF; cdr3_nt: TGTGCCAGCAGCCAATGGTACAGTAACAATGAGCAGTTCTTC
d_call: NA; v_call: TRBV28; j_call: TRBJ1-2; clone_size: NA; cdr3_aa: CAHARWQASGGYTF; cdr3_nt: TGTGCCCACGCACGGTGGCAAGCATCGGGTGGCTACACCTTC
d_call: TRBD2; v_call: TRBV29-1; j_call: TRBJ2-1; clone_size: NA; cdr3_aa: CSVSGTSDYNEQFF; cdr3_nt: TGCAGCGTCTCCGGGACTAGCGATTACAATGAGCAGTTCTTC
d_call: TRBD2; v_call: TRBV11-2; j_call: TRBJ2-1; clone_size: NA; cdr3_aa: CASSLPSGRTPSEQFF; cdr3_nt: TGTGCCAGCAGCTTACCTAGCGGGAGGACCCCCAGCGAGCAGTTCTTC